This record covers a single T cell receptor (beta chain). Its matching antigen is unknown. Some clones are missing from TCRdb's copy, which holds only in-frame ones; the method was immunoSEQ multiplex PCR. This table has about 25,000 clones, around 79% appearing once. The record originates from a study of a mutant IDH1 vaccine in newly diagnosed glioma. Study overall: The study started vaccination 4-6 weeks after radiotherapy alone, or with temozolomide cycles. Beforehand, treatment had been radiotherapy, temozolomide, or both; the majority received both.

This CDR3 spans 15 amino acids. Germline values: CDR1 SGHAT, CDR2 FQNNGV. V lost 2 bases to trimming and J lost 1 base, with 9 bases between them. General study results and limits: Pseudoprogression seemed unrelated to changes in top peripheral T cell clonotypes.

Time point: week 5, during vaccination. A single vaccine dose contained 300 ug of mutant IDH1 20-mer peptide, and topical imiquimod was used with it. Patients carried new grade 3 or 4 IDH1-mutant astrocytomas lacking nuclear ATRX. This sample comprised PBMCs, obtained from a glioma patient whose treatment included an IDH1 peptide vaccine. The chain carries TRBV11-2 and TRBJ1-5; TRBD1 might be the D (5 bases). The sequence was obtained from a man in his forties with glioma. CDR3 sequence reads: CASSLSGGSNQPQHF. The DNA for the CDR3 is TGTGCCAGCAGCTTATCTGGGGGGAGCAATCAGCCCCAGCATTTT.